The 30 T cell receptor beta chains presented below share a single source sample, sequenced in a study of CD8 T cells in ankylosing spondylitis. MiXCR, run by TCRdb on the 5' RACE reads, gives a single entry per CDR3 protein. The table lists about 140,000 distinct CDR3 sequences, roughly 8% of them singletons. What was sequenced was synovial fluid, either unsorted or a sorted T cell fraction (not recorded which). These receptors were obtained from a male donor with ankylosing spondylitis.

The CDR3 DNA sequence: TGCGCCAGCAGCCCGGGGACCGACTACTATGGCTACACCTTC. This encodes CASSPGTDYYGYTF. The rearrangement links TRBV5-1 to TRBJ1-2; perhaps TRBD1 as D (5 bases). Trimming took off 4 bases at V and 3 bases at J, with 13 bases between the two ends. Looked up from germline, CDR1 is SGHRS and CDR2 is YFSETQ. CDR3 size: 14 residues. The variable domain in full, completed from reference TRBV5-1 and TRBJ1-2, reads KAGVTQTPRYLIKTRGQQVTLSCSPISGHRSVSWYQQTPGQGLQFLFEYFSETQRNKGNFPGRFSGRQFSNSRSEMNVSTLELGDSALYLCASSPGTDYYGYTFGSGTRLTVV.

The sample holds many counts of this clonotype. This CDR3 is CSAKGQGTWTEAFF. The CDR3 nucleotides are TGCAGTGCTAAGGGGCAGGGGACTTGGACTGAAGCTTTCTTT. This chain links TRBV20-1 with TRBJ1-1; maybe TRBD1 (6 bases). The germline CDR1 and CDR2 sequences are DFQATT and SNEGSKA (reference sequence). CDR3 length: 14 amino acids. V gave up 4 bases and J gave up 5 bases, with 17 bases separating them.

This clonotype showed up many times. The chain employs TRBV7-2 and TRBJ2-5; D remains unclear. Trimming removed 3 bases from V and 2 bases from J, with 10 bases in between. There are 14 residues in the CDR3. Germline values: CDR1 SGHTA, CDR2 FQGNSA. The CDR3: CASSFQRIQETQYF. CDR3 nucleotides: TGTGCCAGCAGCTTTCAAAGGATTCAAGAGACCCAGTACTTC. Drawing the rest from reference TRBV7-2 and TRBJ2-5, the complete variable domain is GAGVSQSPSNKVTEKGKDVELRCDPISGHTALYWYRQSLGQGLEFLIYFQGNSAPDKSGLPSDRFSAERTGGSVSTLTIQRTQQEDSAVYLCASSFQRIQETQYFGPGTRLLVL.

The chain carries TRBV20-1 and TRBJ2-3; D remains ambiguous. The CDR3 has 11 residues. The germline V and J ends were trimmed by 8 bases and 4 bases, with 10 bases remaining between them. Germline values: CDR1 DFQATT, CDR2 SNEGSKA (reference sequence). The CDR3 DNA sequence: TGCAGTCTACAGATCGCAGATACGCAGTATTTT. Translating it yields CSLQIADTQYF.

This clonotype came up many times. This chain connects TRBV20-1 to TRBJ2-7, with TRBD2 matching over 8 bases. V lost 6 bases and J lost 0; bases outside the gene matches: 10. The V gene's germline CDR1 is DFQATT and CDR2 SNEGSKA (reference sequence). There are 15 residues in the CDR3. The DNA of the CDR3 is TGCAGTGCCCACCCCACTAGCGGAGGCTCCTACGAGCAGTACTTC. Residues: CSAHPTSGGSYEQYF.

This clonotype was observed at least ten times. The gene calls are TRBV6-2 or TRBV6-3 and TRBJ1-2; D is perhaps TRBD1 (6 bases). Deletions cut 0 bases from V and 4 bases from J, with 12 bases between. In germline, CDR1 is MNHEY, CDR2 SVGEGT. This CDR3 is built from 15 residues. The CDR3 DNA reads TGTGCCAGCAGTTACTCGATCCCGGACAGCTATGGCTACACCTTC. This sequence encodes CASSYSIPDSYGYTF.

The V and J genes are TRBV9 and TRBJ2-7; D possibly uses TRBD1 or TRBD2 (5 bases each). With 0 bases removed from V and 6 bases from J, the gap between germline ends came to 13 bases. Germline CDR1 reads SGDLS; CDR2 reads YYNGEE. This CDR3 is built from 14 residues. The CDR3 is CASSVGGESLEQYF. DNA of the CDR3: TGTGCCAGCAGCGTAGGAGGGGAGAGTCTCGAGCAGTACTTC.

As for this clonotype: With a much larger clone just one base away, this may be a read error. The chain is built from TRBV7-4 and TRBJ2-2; TRBD1 aligns across 10 bases. CDR3 length equals 17 residues. The V gene's germline CDR1 is SGHVT and CDR2 SQSDAQ. The CDR3, as DNA: TGTGCCTGCAGGGGACAGGGGATTATCTTTGACACCGGGGAGCTGTTTTTT. Translated, it gives CACRGQGIIFDTGELFF.

This clonotype was detected ten times or more. This chain uses TRBV28 with TRBJ2-7; no firm D call. The CDR3 contains 12 residues. The ends were cut back, 6 bases at V and 3 bases at J, with 9 bases in the middle. Looked up from germline, CDR1 is MDHEN and CDR2 is SYDVKM. The CDR3 spells CASRKYVYEQYF. The CDR3 region has the DNA TGTGCCAGCAGGAAATACGTCTACGAGCAGTACTTC.

This clonotype was seen a handful of times. The chain couples TRBV7-2 to TRBJ2-5; no definite D call. With 1 base removed from V and 5 bases from J, the gap between germline ends came to 20 bases. Germline CDR1 is SGHTA and CDR2 is FQGNSA. This CDR3 spans 17 amino acids. This CDR3 is CASSLGPRTSTWETQYF. CDR3 nucleotides: TGTGCCAGCAGCTTAGGACCGAGGACGAGTACATGGGAGACCCAGTACTTC.

This clonotype has only a few counts. The V and J genes are TRBV6-1 and TRBJ1-1, with 9 bases identical to TRBD1. The germline V gene has CDR1 MNHNS and CDR2 SASEGT. This CDR3 region has 14 residues. J gave up 4 bases and V 10 bases, and 10 bases lay outside the gene matches. The CDR3 nucleotides read TGTGCCACCAGCACAGGGGGCATGTTCACTGAAGCTTTCTTT. As protein: CATSTGGMFTEAFF.

The V and J genes are TRBV5-1 and TRBJ1-1; D gene unclear. The ends were cut back, 1 base at V and 0 bases at J, with 7 bases in the middle. Germline CDR1 and CDR2: SGHRS and YFSETQ. The CDR3 length is 14 residues. The CDR3 nucleotides read TGCGCCAGCAGCTTGACGTACTTGAACACTGAAGCTTTCTTT. Translated, it gives CASSLTYLNTEAFF. Variable domain in full (rest from reference TRBV5-1 and TRBJ1-1): KAGVTQTPRYLIKTRGQQVTLSCSPISGHRSVSWYQQTPGQGLQFLFEYFSETQRNKGNFPGRFSGRQFSNSRSEMNVSTLELGDSALYLCASSLTYLNTEAFFGQGTRLTVV.

This clonotype appeared many times. The V gene is TRBV20-1, the J gene TRBJ2-7; 7 bases line up with TRBD1. Unmatched junction bases numbered 7, after V lost 3 bases and J lost 2 bases. Germline CDR1 DFQATT, CDR2 SNEGSKA (reference sequence). This CDR3 spans 14 amino acids. In nucleotides, the CDR3 is TGCAGTGCTAGGGTCCGGACAGGTCCCTACGAGCAGTACTTC. It yields the protein CSARVRTGPYEQYF.

This clonotype was found a few times. The V and J genes are TRBV6-2 or TRBV6-3 and TRBJ2-7; TRBD1 matches at 8 bases. The CDR3 extends over 16 amino acids. CDR1 and CDR2 from the germline V gene are MNHEY and SVGEGT. V gave up 2 bases and J gave up 3 bases; unmatched junction bases: 9. Here the CDR3 reads CASSYGGQEKFYEQYF. The CDR3 nucleotides read TGTGCCAGCAGTTACGGGGGACAGGAGAAATTCTACGAGCAGTACTTC.

This clonotype appeared many times. This chain joins TRBV7-2 and TRBJ2-2; maybe TRBD2 (6 bases). Trimming left V 1 base short and J 7 bases short, with 13 bases between. Germline-derived CDR1 and CDR2 are SGHTA and FQGNSA. This CDR3 spans 15 amino acids. The CDR3 loop is CASSLVWRDHGELFF. The CDR3 DNA sequence: TGTGCCAGCAGCTTAGTATGGCGGGATCACGGGGAGCTGTTTTTT.

This clonotype was observed at least ten times. The rearrangement uses TRBV7-2 and TRBJ2-5; TRBD2 matches at 11 bases. This CDR3 comprises 16 residues. Germline lookup yields CDR1 SGHTA and CDR2 FQGNSA. Unmatched junction bases numbered 6, after V lost 3 bases and J lost 3 bases. CDR3 amino acids: CASSFVAGGREETQYF. Written as DNA, the CDR3 is TGTGCCAGCAGCTTCGTAGCGGGAGGGAGGGAAGAGACCCAGTACTTC.

The rearrangement joins TRBV30 to TRBJ2-1; D may be TRBD1 (5 bases). The CDR3 runs 13 residues. The germline V and J ends were trimmed by 0 bases and 11 bases, with 14 bases remaining between them. Germline lookup yields CDR1 GTSNPN and CDR2 SVGIG (reference sequence). CDR3: CAWSVLGVRQQFF. CDR3 sequence (DNA): TGTGCCTGGAGTGTATTAGGGGTGCGACAGCAGTTCTTC.

This clonotype was detected many times. This chain joins TRBV20-1 and TRBJ1-6, with TRBD1 matching over 7 bases. V trimming: 2 bases; J trimming: 6 bases; junction bases outside the gene matches: 4. Per the germline V gene, CDR1 is DFQATT and CDR2 is SNEGSKA (reference sequence). The CDR3 has 14 amino acids. CDR3 sequence reads: CSARRGTANSPLHF. Written as DNA, the CDR3 is TGCAGTGCTAGAAGGGGGACAGCTAATTCACCCCTCCACTTT.

This clonotype came up many times. J is TRBJ2-1 and V is TRBV4-2; TRBD2 agrees at 12 bases. This CDR3 contains 16 residues. Germline CDR1 is LGHNA and CDR2 is YNFKEQ. V was clipped by 1 base and J by 8 bases; unmatched bases: 6. CDR3 nucleotide sequence: TGTGCCAGCAGCCAAGTAGCTAGCGGGGGGGGCTATGAGCAGTTCTTC. Translated: CASSQVASGGGYEQFF.

This clonotype was seen repeatedly, ten times or more. The chain employs TRBV6-1 and TRBJ1-5; D may be TRBD1 (6 bases). The V and J ends lost 5 bases and 8 bases respectively, with 13 bases between them. This CDR3 is 13 amino acids long. The germline V gene has CDR1 MNHNS and CDR2 SASEGT. Here the CDR3 reads CASSQRQEEPQHF. The CDR3 DNA is TGTGCCAGCAGTCAACGACAGGAAGAGCCCCAGCATTTT.

This clonotype was seen repeatedly, ten times or more. The rearrangement joins TRBV29-1 to TRBJ1-2; D gene ambiguous. The CDR3 totals 13 residues. Germline-derived CDR1 and CDR2 are SQVTM and ANQGSEA. The germline V and J ends were trimmed by 5 bases and 0 bases, with 10 bases remaining between them. CDR3 nucleotides: TGCAGCGTTCCGACGCGACCTAACTATGGCTACACCTTC. This codes for CSVPTRPNYGYTF.

The table lists this clonotype with a count of one. The chain has TRBV4-1 and TRBJ2-3; 12 bases are shared with TRBD2. V lost 0 bases to trimming and J lost 2 bases; unmatched junction nucleotides: 6. CDR3 length: 18 amino acids. Germline V CDR1 and CDR2: MGHRA, YSYEKL. In DNA, the CDR3 is TGCGCCAGCAGCCAAGATTCTAGCGGGAGGGCCACCACAGATACGCAGTATTTT. Protein sequence: CASSQDSSGRATTDTQYF.

The chain has TRBV7-9 and TRBJ1-1; D is ambiguous. The CDR3 is 13 amino acids. Trimming pared 2 bases from V and 7 bases from J, leaving 11 bases between. Germline CDR1 reads SEHNR; CDR2 reads FQNEAQ (reference sequence). The CDR3 is CASSLFQGGEAFF. CDR3 sequence (DNA): TGTGCCAGCAGCTTATTTCAAGGCGGTGAAGCTTTCTTT.

This clonotype was counted at least ten times. CDR3 in DNA: TGTGCCAGCAGCCAACCCGGGGGGGACAGTAAACGGGGCGGTGAAGCTTTCTTT. This encodes CASSQPGGDSKRGGEAFF. The V and J genes are TRBV6-1 and TRBJ1-1; 7 bases are a match to TRBD1. Germline values: CDR1 MNHNS, CDR2 SASEGT. V was pared by 6 bases and J by 7 bases, with 23 bases of the junction left unmatched. The CDR3 has 18 amino acids.

This clonotype was recorded many times. J is TRBJ2-1 and V is TRBV11-1, with 10 bases lining up with TRBD2. Germline V lookup: CDR1 SGHAT, CDR2 FQDESV (reference sequence). The CDR3 is 16 amino acids. After removal of 0 bases from V and 8 bases from J, the junction contained 7 bases not matched to a gene. The CDR3 spells CASSLASGGYWDEQFF. Written as DNA, the CDR3 is TGTGCCAGCAGCTTAGCTAGCGGGGGGTACTGGGATGAGCAGTTCTTC.

The chain employs TRBV18 and TRBJ2-1, with 7 bases identical to TRBD2. V dropped 3 bases and J dropped 7; count of bases not matched to a gene: 15. CDR1 is KGHSH and CDR2 is LQKENI in the germline V gene. CDR3 length equals 17 residues. As DNA, the CDR3 is TGTGCCAGCTCACCCTCCTGGGGCGGGGGTTCGGGAAATGAGCAGTTCTTC. It yields the protein CASSPSWGGGSGNEQFF.

The V and J genes are TRBV5-6 and TRBJ2-5; TRBD1 matches 8 bases. V shed 2 bases, J shed 5 bases, and the junction held 5 bases outside the gene matches. Germline-derived CDR1 and CDR2 are SGHDT and YYEEEE. This CDR3 is built from 14 residues. CDR3 loop: CASSLGTGRETQYF. The CDR3 DNA is TGTGCCAGCAGCTTAGGGACAGGCAGGGAGACCCAGTACTTC.

This clonotype was detected many times. This sequence joins TRBV9 and TRBJ1-5; D gene unclear. Per the germline V gene, CDR1 is SGDLS and CDR2 is YYNGEE. The CDR3 is made up of 14 amino acids. V was pared by 2 bases and J by 6 bases, with 12 bases between. This CDR3 reads CASSVSSGPQPQHF. CDR3 DNA: TGTGCCAGCAGCGTCTCTTCTGGCCCTCAGCCCCAGCATTTT.

Ten or more counts support this clonotype. This chain links TRBV21-1 with TRBJ2-2; the DNA was not compared with TRBD1, the D call given in the table. TRBV21-1 is described as a pseudogene. This CDR3 has 20 amino acids. The CDR3 nucleotides are TGTGCCAGCAGCAAAGCTGAATTATATGTCCCGTATGGGGTCACCGGGGAGCTGTTTTTT. The encoded protein is CASSKAELYVPYGVTGELFF.

At least ten counts were recorded for this clonotype. The chain carries TRBV13 and TRBJ1-2; 8 positions agree with TRBD1. CDR3 size: 14 residues. J was trimmed by 4 bases and V by 6 bases; bases with no gene match: 7. Per the germline V gene, CDR1 is PRHDT and CDR2 is FYEKMQ (reference sequence). In nucleotides, the CDR3 is TGTGCCAGCAGGCCGGTGACAGGGGCCTATGGCTACACCTTC. Its translation is CASRPVTGAYGYTF.